These 31 T cell receptor beta chains came from one sample sequenced in a study of T cells in tumors after PD-1 blockade. Produced via immunoSEQ multiplex PCR; TCRdb's table is partial and in-frame only. The top ten clones hold about 12% of a sample with some 25,000 clones, 70% to 85% of them seen once. The material was PBMCs, obtained after anti-PD-1 treatment. Source of these receptors: a human donor with basal cell carcinoma.

The gene calls are TRBV6-6 and TRBJ1-2; 7 nucleotides align to TRBD1. Looked up from germline, CDR1 is MNHNY and CDR2 is SVGAGI (reference sequence). V lost 10 bases and J lost 7; bases outside the gene matches: 15. This CDR3 is 14 amino acids long. In DNA form, the CDR3 reads TGTGCCACGCTGTTGGGACAGCAGACGAGTGGCTACACCTTC. Amino acids: CATLLGQQTSGYTF.

J is TRBJ2-1 and V is TRBV2; 7 bases match TRBD2. This CDR3 has 14 residues. After removal of 3 bases from V and 6 bases from J, the junction contained 5 bases not matched to a gene. Germline lookup yields CDR1 SNHLY and CDR2 FYNNEI. In DNA form, the CDR3 reads TGTGCCAGCAGTGACCTACTAGCGTCCAATGAGCAGTTCTTC. As protein: CASSDLLASNEQFF. The whole variable domain, filled in from reference TRBV2 and TRBJ2-1, reads EPEVTQTPSHQVTQMGQEVILRCVPISNHLYFYWYRQILGQKVEFLVSFYNNEISEKSEIFDDQFSVERPDGSNFTLKIRSTKLEDSAMYFCASSDLLASNEQFFGPGTRLTVL.

The rearrangement uses TRBV9 and TRBJ1-6, with 9 bases identical to TRBD1. Losses at the gene ends were 3 bases for V and 7 bases for J; bases not matched to a gene: 2. The CDR3 runs 14 residues. Germline CDR1 reads SGDLS; CDR2 reads YYNGEE. CDR3 protein: CASSAGTGNSPLHF. CDR3 DNA sequence: TGTGCCAGCAGCGCCGGGACAGGGAATTCACCCCTCCACTTT.

The V and J genes are TRBV19 and TRBJ2-2, with 9 bases lining up with TRBD1. Germline V gene data show CDR1 as LNHDA and CDR2 as SQIVND (reference sequence). The CDR3 runs 15 residues. The junction had 6 bases not matched to a gene; V was cut back by 3 bases and J by 7 bases. The CDR3 is CASSIRDREDGELFF. The CDR3, as DNA: TGTGCCAGTAGTATCCGGGACAGGGAAGACGGGGAGCTGTTTTTT.

J is TRBJ2-5 and V is TRBV20-1; D perhaps matches TRBD2 (6 bases). Germline V gene sequence: CDR1 DFQATT, CDR2 SNEGSKA (reference sequence). This CDR3 is 13 amino acids long. Trimming left V 3 bases short and J 2 bases short, with 10 bases between. The CDR3 sequence is CSASRGTQETQYF. DNA of the CDR3: TGCAGTGCTAGTAGAGGGACTCAAGAGACCCAGTACTTC.

The chain joins TRBV5-6 to TRBJ2-7; 12 positions agree with TRBD2. V lost 4 bases, J lost 3 bases, and 5 bases stayed unmatched. Germline assignment: CDR1 SGHDT and CDR2 YYEEEE. CDR3 length: 15 amino acids. The CDR3 reads CASSAGLAGNYEQYF. CDR3 nucleotides: TGTGCCAGCAGCGCCGGACTAGCGGGAAACTACGAGCAGTACTTC. Based on the CDR3 plus reference TRBV5-6 and TRBJ2-7, the full variable domain is DAGVTQSPTHLIKTRGQQVTLRCSPKSGHDTVSWYQQALGQGPQFIFQYYEEEERQRGNFPDRFSGHQFPNYSSELNVNALLLGDSALYLCASSAGLAGNYEQYFGPGTRLTVT.

The CDR3 spells CASSFRDAGNTIYF. CDR3 coding DNA: TGTGCCAGCAGCTTCCGGGACGCTGGAAACACCATATATTTT. The chain combines TRBV5-5 with TRBJ1-3, with a possible D match to TRBD1 (5 bases). The ends were cut back, 2 bases at V and 2 bases at J, with 8 bases in the middle. Germline lookup yields CDR1 SGHKS and CDR2 YYEKEE (reference sequence). The CDR3 length is 14 residues.

This clone was observed a few times. The J gene is TRBJ1-1, the V gene TRBV6-5, with a weak D call TRBD1 (6 bases). V was shortened by 5 bases and J by 4 bases, with 11 bases between the two germline ends. This CDR3 has 13 residues. The germline gives CDR1 MNHEY, CDR2 SVGAGI. The CDR3 reads CASSRGHSTEAFF. CDR3 nucleotides: TGTGCCAGCAGTAGGGGACACAGCACTGAAGCTTTCTTT.

V usage is TRBV7-3 and J usage is TRBJ2-3, with D possibly matching TRBD1 (7 bases). V was cut by 4 bases and J by 3 bases, with 11 bases left in between. Germline-derived CDR1 and CDR2 are SGHTA and FQGTGA. The CDR3 loop spans 14 amino acids. CDR3 protein: CASSSAGQTDTQYF. In DNA form, the CDR3 reads TGTGCCAGCAGCTCCGCGGGACAGACAGATACGCAGTATTTT.

This chain links TRBV6-1 with TRBJ2-7, with D possibly matching TRBD2 (6 bases). The V gene's germline CDR1 is MNHNS and CDR2 SASEGT. V lost 0 bases and J lost 3, with 9 bases in between. This CDR3 region has 14 residues. CDR3 nucleotides: TGTGCCAGCAGTGAAGCCGGGACTCACTACGAGCAGTACTTC. This encodes CASSEAGTHYEQYF.

The chain uses TRBV2 and TRBJ1-5; tentatively, D is TRBD1 (6 bases). Germline V gives CDR1 SNHLY, CDR2 FYNNEI. V gave up 6 bases and J gave up 5 bases, with 17 bases separating them. There are 15 residues in the CDR3. CDR3 DNA: TGTGCCAGCAGATTGGGACAAAACATCGATCAGCCCCAGCATTTT. Amino acid sequence: CASRLGQNIDQPQHF.

V is TRBV19 and J is TRBJ1-2; D unresolved. The germline V gene encodes CDR1 LNHDA and CDR2 SQIVND (reference sequence). The CDR3 is made up of 15 amino acids. The ends were cut back, 4 bases at V and 2 bases at J, with 14 bases in the middle. The CDR3 DNA sequence: TGTGCCAGTAGTAACAGTCAGACTCTCAACTATGGCTACACCTTC. Amino acids: CASSNSQTLNYGYTF.

V and J are TRBV5-5 and TRBJ1-6; D is unclear. Germline V gene lookup returns CDR1 SGHKS and CDR2 YYEKEE (reference sequence). The CDR3 has 14 amino acids. Trimming removed 0 bases from V and 9 bases from J, with 10 bases in between. The CDR3, as DNA: TGTGCCAGCAGCTTGGCGACTCTAAGTTCACCCCTCCACTTT. It is translated as CASSLATLSSPLHF. Together with reference TRBV5-5 and TRBJ1-6, the CDR3 gives the full variable domain: DAGVTQSPTHLIKTRGQQVTLRCSPISGHKSVSWYQQVLGQGPQFIFQYYEKEERGRGNFPDRFSARQFPNYSSELNVNALLLGDSALYLCASSLATLSSPLHFGNGTRLTVT.

The chain links TRBV6-5 to TRBJ1-3; 9 bases match TRBD1. Trimming at V came to 2 bases and at J to 4 bases, leaving 3 bases not matched to a gene. This CDR3 comprises 15 residues. Germline values: CDR1 MNHEY, CDR2 SVGAGI. CDR3 coding DNA: TGTGCCAGCAGTTACGCCGGGACAGGGGGAAACACCATATATTTT. Its protein is CASSYAGTGGNTIYF.

The V gene is TRBV7-9, the J gene TRBJ2-2; 7 bases agree with TRBD1. J was trimmed by 2 bases and V by 5 bases; bases with no gene match: 2. Germline-derived CDR1 and CDR2 are SEHNR and FQNEAQ (reference sequence). The CDR3 has 14 amino acids. In nucleotides, the CDR3 is TGTGCCAGCAGCCGACAGGGTAACACCGGGGAGCTGTTTTTT. Translation gives CASSRQGNTGELFF.

The V gene is TRBV3-1 (or the pseudogene TRBV3-2), the J gene TRBJ2-5; perhaps D is TRBD1 or TRBD2 (6 bases each). Germline V gene lookup returns CDR1 LGHDT and CDR2 YNNKEL (reference sequence). With 1 base removed from V and 5 bases from J, the gap between germline ends came to 14 bases. CDR3 size: 15 residues. CDR3 coding DNA: TGTGCCAGCAGCCAAGGCCCGGGGGCCAGTGAGACCCAGTACTTC. Its protein product is CASSQGPGASETQYF.

The V gene is TRBV12-3 or TRBV12-4, the J gene TRBJ1-5; the match to TRBD1 covers 9 bases. The CDR3 extends over 13 amino acids. Unmatched junction bases numbered 4, after V lost 6 bases and J lost 7 bases. Here the CDR3 reads CASSPDRGQPQHF. The DNA for the CDR3 is TGTGCCAGCAGCCCGGACAGGGGACAGCCCCAGCATTTT.

This clone has just one count. V usage is TRBV6-2 or TRBV6-3 and J usage is TRBJ1-5, with a weak D call TRBD1 (6 bases). Germline CDR1 reads MNHEY; CDR2 reads SVGEGT. The CDR3 consists of 15 residues. The V gene lost 6 bases and the J gene lost 0 bases, with 12 bases spanning the gap. Here the CDR3 reads CASSHRVGSNQPQHF. The CDR3 DNA is TGTGCCAGCAGCCACAGGGTAGGTAGCAATCAGCCCCAGCATTTT.

This clone was counted only a few times. This chain uses TRBV7-9 with TRBJ2-1; D unclear. Trimming pared 4 bases from V and 8 bases from J, leaving 9 bases between. The germline gives CDR1 SEHNR, CDR2 FQNEAQ (reference sequence). This CDR3 is built from 12 residues. The CDR3 loop is CASSSELDEQFF. The CDR3 DNA is TGTGCCAGCAGCTCGGAACTGGATGAGCAGTTCTTC.

The chain has TRBV19 and TRBJ1-5; TRBD1 matches 8 bases. Germline CDR1 is LNHDA and CDR2 is SQIVND (reference sequence). The length of the CDR3 is 14 residues. V gave up 5 bases and J gave up 7 bases; unmatched junction bases: 7. The CDR3 DNA reads as TGTGCCAGTAGTCCGGACAGGGAGGCCCAGCCCCAGCATTTT. Its translation: CASSPDREAQPQHF.

The chain has TRBV5-4 and TRBJ1-3; D is ambiguous. The CDR3 has 15 amino acids. V lost 0 bases to trimming and J lost 1 base, with 8 bases between them. The germline CDR1 and CDR2 sequences are SGHNT and YYREEE (reference sequence). Written as DNA, the CDR3 is TGTGCCAGCAGCTTGGCCCCAGTTTCTGGAAACACCATATATTTT. Translated, it gives CASSLAPVSGNTIYF.

This clone occurred a few times. J is TRBJ2-3 and V is TRBV5-8, with unresolved D. CDR1 and CDR2 from the germline V gene are SGHTS and YDEGEE. V lost 2 bases, J lost 1 base, and 8 bases lay in between. The CDR3 has 14 residues. The CDR3 loop is CASSLDAGTDTQYF. CDR3 in DNA: TGTGCCAGCAGCTTAGACGCTGGCACAGATACGCAGTATTTT.

This clone came up a few times. The CDR3 spells CASSFGIFTGELFF. Written as DNA, the CDR3 is TGTGCCAGCAGTTTCGGGATTTTCACCGGGGAGCTGTTTTTT. The chain recombines TRBV27 with TRBJ2-2; D might be TRBD2 (5 bases). V was clipped by 3 bases and J by 4 bases, with 9 bases between them. Germline V CDR1 and CDR2: MNHEY, SMNVEV (reference sequence). The CDR3 sequence is 14 residues long.

V gene TRBV5-1 combines with J gene TRBJ2-3; tentatively, D is TRBD1 or TRBD2 (5 bases each). Between the trimmed V and J ends, which lost 7 bases and 4 bases, there was a span of 13 bases. CDR3 length: 13 residues. CDR1 SGHRS and CDR2 YFSETQ come from the germline V gene. CDR3 sequence reads: CASRQGSADTQYF. The CDR3 DNA sequence: TGCGCCAGCCGCCAGGGTAGCGCAGATACGCAGTATTTT. The complete variable domain, with remaining parts taken from reference TRBV5-1 and TRBJ2-3, reads KAGVTQTPRYLIKTRGQQVTLSCSPISGHRSVSWYQQTPGQGLQFLFEYFSETQRNKGNFPGRFSGRQFSNSRSEMNVSTLELGDSALYLCASRQGSADTQYFGPGTRLTVL.

This clone was detected once. V gene TRBV13 combines with J gene TRBJ2-1; no clear D. Trimming removed 4 bases from V and 3 bases from J, with 19 bases in between. This CDR3 is 17 amino acids long. Germline V gene lookup returns CDR1 PRHDT and CDR2 FYEKMQ (reference sequence). The CDR3 DNA reads TGTGCCAGCAGCTCACCCGGATTAGACACTAACTACAATGAGCAGTTCTTC. It yields the protein CASSSPGLDTNYNEQFF.

This chain joins TRBV7-9 and TRBJ1-2, with TRBD1 as a possible D gene (6 bases). The CDR3 length is 14 residues. From germline, CDR1 is SEHNR and CDR2 FQNEAQ (reference sequence). V dropped 1 base and J dropped 4 bases, with 10 bases sitting between them. The CDR3 sequence is CASSLDRAIYGYTF. Written as DNA, the CDR3 is TGTGCCAGCAGCTTAGACAGGGCAATCTATGGCTACACCTTC.

V and J are TRBV4-2 and TRBJ2-4; no firm D call. The CDR3 is made up of 15 amino acids. Germline CDR1 and CDR2: LGHNA and YNFKEQ. Trimming removed 0 bases at V and 1 base at J, with 7 bases between. This chain's CDR3 is CASSQEGVAKNIQYF. In DNA, the CDR3 is TGTGCCAGCAGCCAAGAGGGTGTGGCCAAAAACATTCAGTACTTC.

The chain links TRBV12-3 or TRBV12-4 to TRBJ1-1, with 9 bases that match TRBD1. J was trimmed by 7 bases and V by 10 bases; bases with no gene match: 10. The CDR3 loop spans 13 amino acids. CDR3 residues: CATGTGSSFEAFF. The CDR3 bases are TGTGCCACCGGGACAGGGTCGAGCTTTGAAGCTTTCTTT.

V and J are TRBV2 and TRBJ2-2; 8 bases agree with TRBD1. V shed 8 bases and J 6 bases; nucleotides not matched to a gene: 11. This CDR3 has 15 residues. The germline V gene encodes CDR1 SNHLY and CDR2 FYNNEI. As DNA, the CDR3 is TGTGCCAGCGCCCAGGACAGGGCCCTGCCCGGGGAGCTGTTTTTT. This codes for CASAQDRALPGELFF.

The CDR3 reads CASSSRELPEAFF. The CDR3 DNA reads TGTGCCAGCAGCTCTCGAGAACTACCTGAAGCTTTCTTT. The chain couples TRBV7-9 to TRBJ1-1; D remains ambiguous. The CDR3 totals 13 residues. CDR1 is SEHNR, CDR2 FQNEAQ, per germline (reference sequence). Trimming stripped 4 bases from V and 6 bases from J, with 12 bases between.

The CDR3 nucleotides are TGCGCCAGCAGCCAAGATCGTGGGATAGGGTCCACAGATACGCAGTATTTT. Translating gives CASSQDRGIGSTDTQYF. The chain couples TRBV4-1 to TRBJ2-3; no reliable D call. The germline gives CDR1 MGHRA, CDR2 YSYEKL. The CDR3 is made up of 17 amino acids. With 0 bases removed from V and 2 bases from J, the gap between germline ends came to 15 bases.